This TCR beta chain was identified in a study of blood T cell repertoires in COVID-19. Study in general: The United States, Italy and Spain supplied acute and convalescent COVID-19 samples. T cells, B-cell-depleted T cells, or PBMCs provided the cDNA or gDNA that served as material.

Original handling: The authors estimated nucleated cell counts from reference gene primer amplification. Sequenced by immunoSEQ multiplex PCR; TCRdb stores in-frame clones only, minus some. V and J calls and clone size are copied from that table; D and trimming were computed from the DNA. The repertoire includes hundreds of thousands of clones, around 90% of them detected once, and approximately 3% sits in the top ten. While infection was still active, Seattle patients were enrolled and then followed longitudinally. Losses at the gene ends were 9 bases for V and 7 bases for J; bases not matched to a gene: 9. Germline CDR1 is LNHDA and CDR2 is SQIVND (reference sequence). The CDR3 covers 14 residues.

The receptor was isolated from a woman in her 30s with COVID-19, enrolled during active disease. The V gene is TRBV19, the J gene TRBJ2-1; 10 nucleotides agree with TRBD2. Sequences were obtained from peripheral blood. In DNA form, the CDR3 reads TGTGCCAGCCAGAGCGGGGGGGCTCGAAATGAGCAGTTCTTC. This gives the protein CASQSGGARNEQFF.